A selection of T cell receptor beta chains follows, all from one sample in a study of blood T cell repertoires in COVID-19. Repertoires were generated with immunoSEQ multiplex PCR, while TCRdb's copy carries only in-frame clones and drops some. The table has 300,000 to 400,000 clones, more than 70% seen once. The material sequenced was peripheral blood. These TCRs come from a woman between 65 and 79 years old with COVID-19, enrolled during active disease. The CDR3 runs from the conserved cysteine through the conserved F or W. Each record gives: clone size, D gene, V gene, J gene, CDR3 DNA, CDR3 protein. A D gene is named only where the DNA matches it firmly. For some rows the clone size is stated as once, few or many, or as a class when expanded; others skip it.

>NA|NA|TRBV30|TRBJ1-3
TGTGCCTGGAGTTATATAGAACCTGGAAACACCATATATTTT
CAWSYIEPGNTIYF
>NA|NA|TRBV6-6|TRBJ1-3
TGTGCCAGCAGCGGGACTTACTCTGGAAACACCATATATTTT
CASSGTYSGNTIYF
>NA|TRBD2|TRBV6-5|TRBJ2-1
TGTGCCAGCAGGGGGACTAGCGGCAATGAGCAGTTCTTC
CASRGTSGNEQFF
>NA|TRBD1|TRBV15|TRBJ2-5
TGTGCCACCCTAATGACAGGGGCAGAGACCCGGTACTTC
CATLMTGAETRYF
>once|TRBD1|TRBV27|TRBJ2-7
TGTGCCAGCAGTCTCGACAGGGTTGGCCCCTACGAGCAGTACTTC
CASSLDRVGPYEQYF
>NA|NA|TRBV19|TRBJ1-5
TGTGCCAGTAGTATCCCGGGTGGGCAGCCCCAGCATTTT
CASSIPGGQPQHF
>NA|NA|TRBV7-9|TRBJ1-2
TGTGCCAGCAGCTCCGGGGGAGTGGCCTATGGCTACACCTTC
CASSSGGVAYGYTF
>NA|NA|TRBV6-6|TRBJ1-6
TGTGCCAGCAGCAACAGCCCCTCGTCCCTCCACTTT
CASSNSPSSLHF
>NA|NA|TRBV6-2/TRBV6-3|TRBJ1-1
TGTGCCAGCAGTGCCTCAGGGTTGGGCGGCACTGAAGCTTTCTTT
CASSASGLGGTEAFF
>NA|NA|TRBV5-6|TRBJ1-2
TGTGCCAGCAGCTTGCTGGCAGAAAATAACTATGGCTACACCTTC
CASSLLAENNYGYTF
>NA|NA|TRBV29-1|TRBJ1-2
TGCAGCGTTGCTGGGGGAGGGAACTATGGCTACACCTTC
CSVAGGGNYGYTF
>NA|TRBD1|TRBV6-5|TRBJ2-5
TGTGCCAGCACCTACTACAGGGGGAATCTTGAGACCCAGTACTTC
CASTYYRGNLETQYF
>NA|TRBD1|TRBV24-1|TRBJ1-2
TGTGCCACCAGTGATTTCGGACAGGCCGAAGTAGGTGGCTACACCTTC
CATSDFGQAEVGGYTF
>NA|NA|TRBV7-2|TRBJ2-1
TGTGCCAGCAGCTTAGGTAGCAACTACAATGAGCAGTTCTTC
CASSLGSNYNEQFF
>once|NA|TRBV7-2|TRBJ1-3
TGTGCCAGCAGCCCCCTGGGGGGAGGGTCTTCTGGAAACACCATATATTTT
CASSPLGGGSSGNTIYF
>NA|TRBD2|TRBV5-6|TRBJ2-1
TGTGCCAGCAGCTTGAGACTAGCGGGGTACAATGAGCAGTTCTTC
CASSLRLAGYNEQFF
>NA|NA|TRBV7-2|TRBJ1-5
TGTGCCAGCAGCTTCAAGGGGAGCGGGAATCAGCCCCAGCATTTT
CASSFKGSGNQPQHF
>few|TRBD2|TRBV2|TRBJ2-7
TGTGCCAGCAGTGAAGAGGCGGGGGTCCTGTACGAGCAGTACTTC
CASSEEAGVLYEQYF
>NA|NA|TRBV24-1|TRBJ2-7
TGTGCCACCAGTGATCCGGGGGATAAGCAGTACTTC
CATSDPGDKQYF
>NA|TRBD1|TRBV10-2|TRBJ1-4
TGCGCCAGCAGTGAACAGCTACAGGGGAACTCACTGTTTTTT
CASSEQLQGNSLFF
>NA|TRBD1|TRBV15|TRBJ1-2
TGTGCCACACGGGACAGGGGAGAAACTAGGAATGGCTACACCTTC
CATRDRGETRNGYTF
>NA|TRBD2|TRBV5-6|TRBJ2-3
TGTGCCAGCAGCTTGGCAGCGGGGGGCACAGATACGCAGTATTTT
CASSLAAGGTDTQYF
>few|NA|TRBV5-5|TRBJ1-2
TGTGCCAGCAGCTTGGTCCCAGATTCTCTTTACTATGGCTACACCTTC
CASSLVPDSLYYGYTF
>NA|TRBD2|TRBV2|TRBJ2-2
TGTGCCAGCTCCGGGGGGATAAACACCGGGGAGCTGTTTTTT
CASSGGINTGELFF
>few|NA|TRBV18|TRBJ1-5
TGTGCCAGCTCACCATACACAGGCGGACAGCCCCAGCATTTT
CASSPYTGGQPQHF
>NA|TRBD1|TRBV29-1|TRBJ1-1
TGCAGCGTTTTGGACAGGGTTGCGGCTGAAGCTTTCTTT
CSVLDRVAAEAFF
>NA|NA|TRBV9|TRBJ2-7
TGTGCCAGCAGCCTCTCAGGGGCCTCCTACGAGCAGTACTTC
CASSLSGASYEQYF
>NA|TRBD2|TRBV15|TRBJ2-3
TGTGCCACCAGCAGAGATGCGGGGGGCCCTGCTAATACGCAGTATTTT
CATSRDAGGPANTQYF
>NA|NA|TRBV18|TRBJ1-1
TGTGCCAGCTCACCACTACGGGGAGGGACTGAAGCTTTCTTT
CASSPLRGGTEAFF
>NA|NA|TRBV7-8|TRBJ2-7
TGTGCCAGCAGCTTAGTCCGGGGGTCTACCTACGAGCAGTACTTC
CASSLVRGSTYEQYF
>NA|TRBD1|TRBV5-6|TRBJ2-5
TGTGCCAGCAGCGCCCAGGGACAGGGAATTGGGGAGACCCAGTACTTC
CASSAQGQGIGETQYF
>NA|NA|TRBV9|TRBJ2-7
TGTGCCAGCAGCGTAGCCGCGGCTGGGGAGCAGTACTTC
CASSVAAAGEQYF
>NA|TRBD1|TRBV5-6|TRBJ1-2
TGTGCCAGCAGCTTGTGGGGGACAGGAGGGTATGGCTACACCTTC
CASSLWGTGGYGYTF
>NA|NA|TRBV4-1|TRBJ1-4
TGCGCCAGCAGCCAAGTAGTTCCGGGACAACGTGAAAAACTGTTTTTT
CASSQVVPGQREKLFF
>NA|NA|TRBV12-3/TRBV12-4|TRBJ1-1
TGTGCCAGCAGTTTAAGAGAGAACACTGAAGCTTTCTTT
CASSLRENTEAFF
>NA|TRBD1|TRBV18|TRBJ2-5
TGTGCCAGCTCACTCGGGACAGGGGGCGCGGTGGAGACCCAGTACTTC
CASSLGTGGAVETQYF
>once|TRBD2|TRBV5-1|TRBJ2-7
TGCGCCTCCAAAAGGACTAGCGGGGGGGACTATGAGCAGTACTTC
CASKRTSGGDYEQYF
>NA|TRBD1|TRBV7-2|TRBJ1-1
TGTGCCAGCAGCGACCGGTCTGACAGGGGAGCTTTCTTT
CASSDRSDRGAFF
>NA|TRBD2|TRBV9|TRBJ2-1
TGTGCCAGCAGCGTAGCGGGGGGGATTTACAATGAGCAGTTCTTC
CASSVAGGIYNEQFF
>NA|TRBD1|TRBV10-1|TRBJ2-2
TGCGCCAGCAGTGCTCGGGACAGGGGAGTCGGGGAGCTGTTTTTT
CASSARDRGVGELFF
>NA|TRBD2|TRBV19|TRBJ2-1
TGTGCCAGTACAAGCGGGGAATCCTACAATGAGCAGTTCTTC
CASTSGESYNEQFF